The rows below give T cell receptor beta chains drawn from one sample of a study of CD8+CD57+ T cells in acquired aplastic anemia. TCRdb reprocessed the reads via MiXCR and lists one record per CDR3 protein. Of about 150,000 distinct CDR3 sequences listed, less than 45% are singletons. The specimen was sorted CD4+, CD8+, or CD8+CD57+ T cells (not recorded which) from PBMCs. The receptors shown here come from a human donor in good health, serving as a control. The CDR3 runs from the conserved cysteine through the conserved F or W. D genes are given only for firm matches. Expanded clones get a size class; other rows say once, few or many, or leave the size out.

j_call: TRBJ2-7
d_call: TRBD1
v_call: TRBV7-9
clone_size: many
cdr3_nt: TGTGCCAGCAGACCTGACCCGGGACAGGGGGATAGGAAATACGAGCAGTACTTC
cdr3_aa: CASRPDPGQGDRKYEQYF

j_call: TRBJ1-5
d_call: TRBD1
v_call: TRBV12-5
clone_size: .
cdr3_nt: TGTGCTAGTGGTCTGGACAGGGGGCAAAGCAATCAGCCCCAGCATTTT
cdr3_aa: CASGLDRGQSNQPQHF

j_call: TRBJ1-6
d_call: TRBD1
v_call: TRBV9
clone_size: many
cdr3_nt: TGTGCCAGCAACTCTCCGGGACAGGGTTCACCCCTCCACTTT
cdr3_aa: CASNSPGQGSPLHF

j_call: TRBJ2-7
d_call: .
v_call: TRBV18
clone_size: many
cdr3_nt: TGTGCCAGCTCTCCTTGGGGGCCCTACGAGCAGTACTTC
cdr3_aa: CASSPWGPYEQYF

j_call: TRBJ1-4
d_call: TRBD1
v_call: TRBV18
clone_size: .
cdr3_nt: TGTGCCAGCTCACCAACTCTACCGACAGGGGAAGTCGAAAAACTGTTTTTT
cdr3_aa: CASSPTLPTGEVEKLFF

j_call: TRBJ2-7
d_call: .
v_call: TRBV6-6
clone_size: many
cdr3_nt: TGTGCCAGCAGTTACGGGGCAGGGATGGGATTATACGAGCAGTACTTC
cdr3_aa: CASSYGAGMGLYEQYF

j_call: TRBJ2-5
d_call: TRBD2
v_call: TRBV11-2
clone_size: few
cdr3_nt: TGTGCCAGCAGCCAAATAGCGGGATTTCAAGAGACCCAGTACTTC
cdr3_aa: CASSQIAGFQETQYF

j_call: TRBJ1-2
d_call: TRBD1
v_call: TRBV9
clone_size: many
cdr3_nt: TGTGCCAGCAGCCCCCGGACAGGGGATCGGGGTGGCTACACCTTC
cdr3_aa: CASSPRTGDRGGYTF

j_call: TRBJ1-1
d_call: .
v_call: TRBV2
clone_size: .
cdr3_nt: TGTGCCAGCAGTTACATCGGCCCTCTGGGGAACACTGAAGCTTTCTTT
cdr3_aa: CASSYIGPLGNTEAFF

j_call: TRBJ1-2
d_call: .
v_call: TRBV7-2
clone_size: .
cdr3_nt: TGTGCCAGCAGCCAACCGGAGTATGGCTACACCTTC
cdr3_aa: CASSQPEYGYTF

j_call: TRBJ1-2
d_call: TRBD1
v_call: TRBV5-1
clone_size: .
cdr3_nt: TGCGCCAGCACCAGTGTTGTTACTAGCGGGAGTGCCGGGACAGTCTATGGCTACACCTTC
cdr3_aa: CASTSVVTSGSAGTVYGYTF

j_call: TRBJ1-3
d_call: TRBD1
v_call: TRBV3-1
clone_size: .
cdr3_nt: TGTGCCAGCAGCCCATCCGGGACAGGGTGGAGCTCTGGAAACACCATATATTTT
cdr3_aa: CASSPSGTGWSSGNTIYF

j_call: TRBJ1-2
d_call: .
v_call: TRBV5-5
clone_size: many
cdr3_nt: TGTGCCAGCAGCTTAACGGGGGCGCGGATGGAAGGCTACACCTTC
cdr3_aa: CASSLTGARMEGYTF

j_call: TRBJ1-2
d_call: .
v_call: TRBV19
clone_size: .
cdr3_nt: TGTGCCAGTAGTATCAGTGAGGGGGCTAACTATGGCTACACCTTC
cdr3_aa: CASSISEGANYGYTF

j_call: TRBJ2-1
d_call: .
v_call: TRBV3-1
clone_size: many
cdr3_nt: TGTGCCAGCAGCCAAGTAGCTTTGCGACGGAAGTTCTTC
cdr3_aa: CASSQVALRRKFF

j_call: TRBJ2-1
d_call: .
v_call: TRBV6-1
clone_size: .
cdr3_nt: TGTGCCAGCAGTGAAGCGGTAGGGGGGTCCTACAATGAGCAGTTCTTC
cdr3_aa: CASSEAVGGSYNEQFF

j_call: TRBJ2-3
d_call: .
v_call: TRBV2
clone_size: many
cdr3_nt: TGTGCCAGCAGTGATGCGGATAATACGCAGTATTTT
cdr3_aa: CASSDADNTQYF

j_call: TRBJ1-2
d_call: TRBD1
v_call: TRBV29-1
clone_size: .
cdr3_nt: TGCAGCGTTGAAACTCCGGGACAGGGGGCTTGTGGCTACACCTTC
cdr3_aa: CSVETPGQGACGYTF

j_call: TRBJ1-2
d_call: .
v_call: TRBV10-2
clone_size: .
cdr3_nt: TGCGCCAGCAGTGGATGTAAATCCGCACTTCGCGACGGTCTTAACTATGGCTACACCTTC
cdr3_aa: CASSGCKSALRDGLNYGYTF

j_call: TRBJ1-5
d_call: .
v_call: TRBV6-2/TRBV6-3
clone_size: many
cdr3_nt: TGTGCCAGCAGTTCGGATCACAGGGTATGGCAGCCCCAGCATTTT
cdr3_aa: CASSSDHRVWQPQHF

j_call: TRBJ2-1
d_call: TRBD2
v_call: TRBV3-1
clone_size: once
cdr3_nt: TGTGCCAGCAGGGATTCTAGCGGCCATTGGTCCTACAATGAGCAGTTCTTC
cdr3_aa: CASRDSSGHWSYNEQFF

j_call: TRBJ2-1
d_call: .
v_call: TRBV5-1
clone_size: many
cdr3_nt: TGCGCCAGCAGCTTGGAATACAATGAGCAGTTCTTC
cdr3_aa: CASSLEYNEQFF

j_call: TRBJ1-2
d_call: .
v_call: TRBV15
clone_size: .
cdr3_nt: TGTGCCACCAGCAGAGATAGGGGCGGCTACACCTTC
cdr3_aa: CATSRDRGGYTF

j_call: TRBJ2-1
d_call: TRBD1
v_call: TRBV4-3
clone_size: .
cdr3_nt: TGCGCCAGCAGCTTATGGGACAGGTCCTACAATGAGCAGTTCTTC
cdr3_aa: CASSLWDRSYNEQFF

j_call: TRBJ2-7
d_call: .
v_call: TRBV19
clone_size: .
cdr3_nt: TGTGCCACTTCAGACAGTATCTCCTACGAGCAGTACTTC
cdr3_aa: CATSDSISYEQYF

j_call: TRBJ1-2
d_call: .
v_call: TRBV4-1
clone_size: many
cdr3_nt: TGCGCCAGCAGCCAACGGGGACCGACTAACTATGGCTACACCTTC
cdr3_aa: CASSQRGPTNYGYTF

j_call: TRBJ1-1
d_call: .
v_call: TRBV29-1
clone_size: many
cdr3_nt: TGCAGCGTTGCGGGGGTCGGGACTGAAGCTTTCTTT
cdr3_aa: CSVAGVGTEAFF

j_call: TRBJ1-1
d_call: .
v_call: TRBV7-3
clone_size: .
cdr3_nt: TGTGCCAGCAGCTTAACGCAGGCAGCTGAAGCTTTCTTT
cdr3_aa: CASSLTQAAEAFF

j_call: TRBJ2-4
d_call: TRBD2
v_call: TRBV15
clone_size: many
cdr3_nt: TGTGCCACCAGCAGAGGGCGGAGGCGGGAGAGGGCGTACATTCAGTACTTC
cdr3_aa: CATSRGRRRERAYIQYF

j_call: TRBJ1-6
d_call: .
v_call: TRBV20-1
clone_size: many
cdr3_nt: TGCAGTGCTAGAGTTGCAGGGACGAATTCACCCCTCCACTTT
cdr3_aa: CSARVAGTNSPLHF

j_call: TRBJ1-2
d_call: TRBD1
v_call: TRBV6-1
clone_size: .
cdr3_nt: TGCGCCAGCAGTACATCGACAGGGAACTATGGCTACACCTTC
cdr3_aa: CASSTSTGNYGYTF

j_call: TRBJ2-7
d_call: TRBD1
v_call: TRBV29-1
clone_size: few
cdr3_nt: TGCAGCGTTTCCGGGACAGGCACCTACGAGCAGTACTTC
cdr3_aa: CSVSGTGTYEQYF

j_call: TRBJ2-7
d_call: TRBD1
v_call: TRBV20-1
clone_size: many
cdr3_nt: TGCAGTGCTAGGGGAGGACAGGGGGCCTCCTACGAGCAGTACTTC
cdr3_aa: CSARGGQGASYEQYF

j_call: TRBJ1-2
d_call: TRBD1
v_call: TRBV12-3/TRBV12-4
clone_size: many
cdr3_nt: TGTGCCAGCAGTTTTAGGCAGGGGGTACCTAACTATGGCTACACCTTC
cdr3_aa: CASSFRQGVPNYGYTF

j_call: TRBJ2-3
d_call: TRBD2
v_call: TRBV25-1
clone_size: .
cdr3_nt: TGCGCCAGCAGTGAGGCGGGGGGCCAAGATACGCAGTATTTT
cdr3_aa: CASSEAGGQDTQYF

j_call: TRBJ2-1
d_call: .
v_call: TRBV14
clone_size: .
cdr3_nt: TGTGCCAGCGGACACTACAATGAGCAGCTCTTC
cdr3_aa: CASGHYNEQLF

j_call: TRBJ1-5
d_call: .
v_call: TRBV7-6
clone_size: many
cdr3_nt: TGTGCCAGCAGCTTAGGGGACGGTTGGGATCAGCCCCAGCATTTT
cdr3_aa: CASSLGDGWDQPQHF

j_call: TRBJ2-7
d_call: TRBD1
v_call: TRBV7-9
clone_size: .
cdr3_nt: TGTGCCAGCAGCTCTGGGACAGACGAGCAGTACTTC
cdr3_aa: CASSSGTDEQYF

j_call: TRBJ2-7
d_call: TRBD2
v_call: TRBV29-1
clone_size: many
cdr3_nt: TGCAGCGTTGACACTAGCGGGAGAAAATACGAGCAGTACTTC
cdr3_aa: CSVDTSGRKYEQYF

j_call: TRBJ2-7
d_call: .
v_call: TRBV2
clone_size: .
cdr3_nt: TGTGCCAGCACGGGGCAGGGTACCTACGAGCAGTACTTC
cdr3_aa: CASTGQGTYEQYF

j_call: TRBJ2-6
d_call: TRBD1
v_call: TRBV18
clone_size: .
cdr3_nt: TGTGCCAGCTCATCCGGGACAGCTTCCAACGTCCTGACTTTC
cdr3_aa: CASSSGTASNVLTF

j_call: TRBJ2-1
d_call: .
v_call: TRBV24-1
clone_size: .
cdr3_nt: TGTGCCACCAGTGATATGTCGGCCAGGGTAAGTGAGCAGTTCTTC
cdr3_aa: CATSDMSARVSEQFF

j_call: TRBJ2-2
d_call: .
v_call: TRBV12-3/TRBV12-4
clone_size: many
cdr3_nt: TGTGCCAGCAGTTGGGACTCCGGGGAGCTGTTTTTT
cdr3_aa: CASSWDSGELFF

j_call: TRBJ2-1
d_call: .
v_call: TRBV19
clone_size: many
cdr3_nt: TGTGCCAGTATTTCCTCCGGGAGTCAATACAATGAGCAGTTCTTC
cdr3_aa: CASISSGSQYNEQFF

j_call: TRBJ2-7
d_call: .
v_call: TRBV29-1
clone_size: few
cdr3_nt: TGCAGCGCGTCCGCCCGAGCGGGTGCTTACGAGCAGTACTTC
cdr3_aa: CSASARAGAYEQYF

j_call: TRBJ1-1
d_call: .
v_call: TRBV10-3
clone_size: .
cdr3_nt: TGTGCCATCAGTGAGAGCACTGAAGCTTTCTTT
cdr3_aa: CAISESTEAFF

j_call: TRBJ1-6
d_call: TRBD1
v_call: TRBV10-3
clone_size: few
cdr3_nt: TGTGCCATCAGGCCGGGACAGGGGGCGGAGGATTCACCCCTCCACTTT
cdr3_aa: CAIRPGQGAEDSPLHF

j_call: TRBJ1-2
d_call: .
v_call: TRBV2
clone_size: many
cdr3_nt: TGTGCCAGCAGTGAGTTTGACAGGACGTATGGCTACACCTTC
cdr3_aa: CASSEFDRTYGYTF

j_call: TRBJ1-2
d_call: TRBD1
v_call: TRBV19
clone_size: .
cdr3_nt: TGTGCTAGTAGAGGGGACAGGATCTATGGCTACGCCTTC
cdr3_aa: CASRGDRIYGYAF

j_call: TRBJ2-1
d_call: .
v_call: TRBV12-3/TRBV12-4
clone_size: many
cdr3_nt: TGTGCCAGCAGTTTGCCTAAACCAATTCGGGGAGATGAGCAGTTCTTC
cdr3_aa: CASSLPKPIRGDEQFF